These 26 T cell receptor beta chains were sequenced from one sample in a study of T cells in Graves' hyperthyroidism and ophthalmopathy. Amplification yielded TCR beta CDR3 regions, with RNA transcripts as the source. The TCR CDR3 first-round RT-PCR relied on the HTBI primer set. MiXCR, run by TCRdb on the multiplex PCR reads, gives a single entry per CDR3 protein. The table lists 190,000 or so distinct CDR3 sequences, about 17% of them singletons, with roughly 44% in the top ten. Sequenced input: blood. The source of these receptors is a man aged 35-49 years with Graves' hyperthyroidism.

This clonotype appeared many times. The genes are TRBV20-1 and TRBJ2-7; D is unresolved. The germline V and J ends were trimmed by 3 bases and 3 bases, with 9 bases remaining between them. CDR1 is DFQATT, CDR2 SNEGSKA, per germline (reference sequence). This CDR3 region has 12 residues. CDR3 in amino acids: CSARVGVYEQYF. CDR3 nucleotides: TGCAGTGCTAGGGTAGGAGTCTACGAGCAGTACTTC.

This clonotype rates as medium-sized. CDR3 coding DNA: TGTGCCAGCAGCTTAAGTCAGTTGGAGACCCAGTACTTC. This codes for CASSLSQLETQYF. The chain is built from TRBV7-2 and TRBJ2-5; no clear D. V was cut by 2 bases and J by 5 bases, with 9 bases left in between. CDR3 size: 13 residues. Germline CDR1 reads SGHTA; CDR2 reads FQGNSA. Drawing the rest from reference TRBV7-2 and TRBJ2-5, the complete variable domain is GAGVSQSPSNKVTEKGKDVELRCDPISGHTALYWYRQSLGQGLEFLIYFQGNSAPDKSGLPSDRFSAERTGGSVSTLTIQRTQQEDSAVYLCASSLSQLETQYFGPGTRLLVL.

In its sample, this clonotype was seen many times. V is TRBV28 and J is TRBJ2-7; D is unclear. Germline V lookup: CDR1 MDHEN, CDR2 SYDVKM. The CDR3 covers 9 residues. The germline V and J ends were trimmed by 6 bases and 4 bases, with 1 base remaining between them. CDR3 loop: CASRYEQYF. The DNA for the CDR3 is TGTGCCAGCAGATACGAGCAGTACTTC.

The rearrangement joins TRBV6-1 to TRBJ2-3, with TRBD1 identical over 8 bases. Germline V gene lookup returns CDR1 MNHNS and CDR2 SASEGT. The CDR3 has 17 residues. Losses at the gene ends were 4 bases for V and 4 bases for J; bases not matched to a gene: 13. CDR3 nucleotide sequence: TGTGCCAGCAGTGGGCGGACAGACAGGGGCTTTCCAGATACGCAGTATTTT. Protein sequence: CASSGRTDRGFPDTQYF.

The V gene is TRBV28, the J gene TRBJ2-5; 8 positions match TRBD2. Germline V gene sequence: CDR1 MDHEN, CDR2 SYDVKM. The CDR3 is made up of 16 amino acids. The ends lost 3 bases at V and 3 bases at J; junction bases unmatched: 9. The CDR3 spells CASSFGGGGQEETQYF. CDR3 bases: TGTGCCAGCAGTTTTGGCGGCGGGGGGCAGGAAGAGACCCAGTACTTC.

This clonotype was counted many times. V usage is TRBV28 and J usage is TRBJ1-2; D remains unclear. This CDR3 has 11 amino acids. Germline V CDR1 and CDR2: MDHEN, SYDVKM. V lost 2 bases, J lost 8 bases, and 6 bases lay in between. The CDR3 region has the DNA TGTGCCAGCAGTTTAAGGGAGGGCTACACCTTC. Its translation: CASSLREGYTF.

In this sample, this clonotype turned up many times. This chain joins TRBV7-8 and TRBJ2-3; 10 nucleotides line up with TRBD1. The germline CDR1 and CDR2 sequences are SGHVS and FQNEAQ. The V gene end was trimmed by 4 bases and the J gene end by 0 bases; junction bases not matched to a gene: 4. The length of the CDR3 is 16 residues. Here the CDR3 reads CASSSWTGGSTDTQYF. The CDR3 DNA sequence: TGTGCCAGCAGCTCGTGGACAGGGGGAAGCACAGATACGCAGTATTTT.

This clonotype was seen repeatedly, ten times or more. The chain joins TRBV18 to TRBJ2-7, with a possible D match to TRBD2 (5 bases). The CDR3 has 16 residues. Germline values: CDR1 KGHSH, CDR2 LQKENI. With 0 bases removed from V and 2 bases from J, the gap between germline ends came to 14 bases. The CDR3 is CASSPPSLGRPYEQYF. The CDR3 region has the DNA TGTGCCAGCTCACCACCGAGTTTGGGGAGACCCTACGAGCAGTACTTC.

This clonotype was seen a few times. Just one base apart from a much larger clone, this may be a read error. The rearrangement uses TRBV9 and TRBJ2-5; TRBD2 is a possible D gene (5 bases). CDR1 is SGDLS, CDR2 YYNGEE, per germline. V was trimmed by 3 bases and J by 0 bases, leaving 9 bases between them. This CDR3 contains 14 residues. CDR3 protein: CASSGIGNQETQYF. CDR3 sequence (DNA): TGTGCCAGCAGCGGCATCGGGAACCAAGAGACCCAGTACTTC.

This clonotype has only a few counts. V and J are TRBV5-8 and TRBJ1-1; 11 positions agree with TRBD1. This CDR3 contains 15 residues. Germline CDR1 reads SGHTS; CDR2 reads YDEGEE. V trimming: 4 bases; J trimming: 4 bases; junction bases outside the gene matches: 6. CDR3 protein: CASSIGQGASTEAFF. The CDR3 DNA follows: TGTGCCAGCAGCATCGGACAGGGGGCGAGCACTGAAGCTTTCTTT. Supplemented by reference TRBV5-8 and TRBJ1-1, the full variable domain reads EAGVTQSPTHLIKTRGQQATLRCSPISGHTSVYWYQQALGLGLQFLLWYDEGEERNRGNFPPRFSGRQFPNYSSELNVNALELEDSALYLCASSIGQGASTEAFFGQGTRLTVV.

This clonotype came up a few times. This chain links TRBV7-9 with TRBJ2-1; weak D call: TRBD2 (6 bases). The V end was cut by 3 bases, the J end by 2 bases, with 11 bases between. CDR3 size: 15 residues. Germline V gives CDR1 SEHNR, CDR2 FQNEAQ (reference sequence). CDR3 region: CASSFGGSPYNEQFF. The DNA for the CDR3 is TGTGCCAGCAGCTTTGGGGGGTCCCCCTACAATGAGCAGTTCTTC.

This clonotype was seen ten or more times. The V and J genes are TRBV7-9 and TRBJ2-1, with 9 bases aligning to TRBD1. The V gene's germline CDR1 is SEHNR and CDR2 FQNEAQ (reference sequence). This CDR3 is 15 amino acids long. The trim removed 5 bases at V and 7 bases at J, leaving 9 bases unmatched. The CDR3 DNA follows: TGTGCCAGCAGCCCGCGACAGGGGGGGAATAATGAGCAGTTCTTC. Protein: CASSPRQGGNNEQFF.

With regard to this clonotype: At one of its ends the junction is not consistent with the germline gene, which may arise from a read error. The chain links TRBV5-4 to TRBJ2-1; the match to TRBD2 covers 7 bases. Per germline, CDR1 SGHNT and CDR2 YYREEE (reference sequence). The CDR3 length is 15 residues. Written as DNA, the CDR3 is TGTGCCGGCAGCTTGGGGGGGGAAAGGTACAATGAGCAGTTCTTC. Translating it yields CAGSLGGERYNEQFF.

The gene calls are TRBV14 and TRBJ1-1; D is perhaps TRBD1 (6 bases). Germline assignment: CDR1 SGHDN and CDR2 FVKESK. V lost 0 bases, J lost 2 bases, and 13 bases lay in between. The CDR3 has 16 amino acids. CDR3 sequence reads: CASSQDQGWSNTEAFF. DNA for the CDR3: TGTGCCAGCAGCCAAGATCAGGGGTGGAGTAACACTGAAGCTTTCTTT.

This clonotype showed up many times. The rearrangement uses TRBV27 and TRBJ2-7, with 9 bases identical to TRBD1. The V gene end was trimmed by 5 bases and the J gene end by 0 bases; junction bases not matched to a gene: 8. CDR3 length equals 16 residues. Germline CDR1 reads MNHEY; CDR2 reads SMNVEV (reference sequence). In nucleotides, the CDR3 is TGTGCCAGCAGTCCATCACCGGGACAGGGCTCCTACGAGCAGTACTTC. This codes for CASSPSPGQGSYEQYF.

In regard to this clonotype: Possible read error: a much larger clone is one base away. The chain links TRBV20-1 to TRBJ2-1, with 7 nucleotides matching TRBD1. V lost 1 base to trimming and J lost 7 bases; unmatched junction nucleotides: 7. CDR3 length: 14 residues. The germline gives CDR1 DFQATT, CDR2 SNEGSKA (reference sequence). CDR3 coding DNA: TGCAGTGCTAGAGTTCGAACAGGGGCAAATGAGCAGTTCTTC. This codes for CSARVRTGANEQFF.

The J gene is TRBJ2-7, the V gene TRBV4-2; D gene ambiguous. CDR1 is LGHNA and CDR2 is YNFKEQ in the germline V gene. This CDR3 is built from 14 residues. V shed 5 bases and J shed 2 bases, with 13 bases lying between them. The CDR3 protein is CASSFQQDTYEQYF. The CDR3 region has the DNA TGTGCCAGCAGCTTCCAGCAGGATACCTACGAGCAGTACTTC.

Concerning this clonotype itself: Since a much larger clone is just one base distant, this may be a read error. The chain employs TRBV27 and TRBJ1-4; no definite D call. The CDR3 consists of 18 residues. Germline V lookup: CDR1 MNHEY, CDR2 SMNVEV (reference sequence). The chain's CDR3 is CASSQRPQSGISNGKLFF. The CDR3 DNA follows: TGTGCCAGCAGTCAAAGACCCCAAAGCGGGATCTCTAATGGAAAACTGTTTTTT.

This clonotype occurred many times. The genes are TRBV15 and TRBJ2-1; no definite D call. Germline CDR1 reads LNHNV; CDR2 reads YYDKDF (reference sequence). This CDR3 is 14 amino acids long. Trimming shortened V by 6 bases and J by 0 bases, and 9 bases separated the two germline ends. The CDR3 sequence: CATSKVPSYNEQFF. Here the CDR3 DNA reads TGTGCCACCAGTAAGGTTCCCTCCTACAATGAGCAGTTCTTC.

This clonotype showed up many times. This chain connects TRBV12-3 or TRBV12-4 to TRBJ1-5; D uncertain. Trimming shortened V by 8 bases and J by 0 bases, and 11 bases separated the two germline ends. The CDR3 loop spans 14 amino acids. The DNA for the CDR3 is TGTGCCAGCGGTGCCGGGGATAGCAATCAGCCCCAGCATTTT. Its protein product is CASGAGDSNQPQHF.

This clonotype was detected many times. The chain is built from TRBV18 and TRBJ2-7; the D is unclear. Germline lookup yields CDR1 KGHSH and CDR2 LQKENI. Trimming stripped 0 bases from V and 4 bases from J, with 4 bases between. The CDR3 has 12 amino acids. CDR3 DNA: TGTGCCAGCTCACCACCGGGTTACGAGCAGTACTTC. Amino acids: CASSPPGYEQYF. Filled out from reference TRBV18 and TRBJ2-7, the complete variable domain reads NAGVMQNPRHLVRRRGQEARLRCSPMKGHSHVYWYRQLPEEGLKFMVYLQKENIIDESGMPKERFSAEFPKEGPSILRIQQVVRGDSAAYFCASSPPGYEQYFGPGTRLTVT.

This clonotype was counted at least ten times. This rearrangement joins TRBV2 to TRBJ2-5; TRBD2 agrees at 12 bases. The ends lost 7 bases at V and 4 bases at J; junction bases unmatched: 4. From germline, CDR1 is SNHLY and CDR2 FYNNEI. The CDR3 consists of 14 residues. This chain's CDR3 is CASKRLAGVETQYF. Here the CDR3 DNA reads TGTGCCAGCAAACGACTAGCGGGGGTAGAGACCCAGTACTTC. The whole variable domain, remainder taken from reference TRBV2 and TRBJ2-5, is EPEVTQTPSHQVTQMGQEVILRCVPISNHLYFYWYRQILGQKVEFLVSFYNNEISEKSEIFDDQFSVERPDGSNFTLKIRSTKLEDSAMYFCASKRLAGVETQYFGPGTRLLVL.

The rearrangement uses TRBV20-1 and TRBJ1-6; possibly TRBD1 for D (6 bases). CDR3 size: 13 residues. V lost 6 bases, J lost 5 bases, and 11 bases lay in between. Germline V gene lookup returns CDR1 DFQATT and CDR2 SNEGSKA (reference sequence). The CDR3 DNA reads TGCAGTGCGAGGGGGTCGAATAATTCACCCCTCCACTTT. This codes for CSARGSNNSPLHF.

This clonotype has a count of ten or more. The rearrangement joins TRBV9 to TRBJ1-2; tentatively, D is TRBD1 (5 bases). The ends were cut back, 0 bases at V and 5 bases at J, with 11 bases in the middle. The germline CDR1 and CDR2 sequences are SGDLS and YYNGEE. This CDR3 comprises 14 residues. The CDR3 coding sequence is TGTGCCAGCAGCGTAGACCTGGGGGGGTATGGCTACACCTTC. Protein sequence: CASSVDLGGYGYTF.

This clonotype was found many times. This rearrangement joins TRBV5-1 to TRBJ1-1; a possible D gene is TRBD1 (6 bases). The V end was cut by 1 base, the J end by 0 bases, with 16 bases between. The CDR3 totals 17 residues. Looked up from germline, CDR1 is SGHRS and CDR2 is YFSETQ. DNA of the CDR3: TGCGCCAGCAGCTTGAAAGGGGGAGACGTCATGAACACTGAAGCTTTCTTT. Protein sequence: CASSLKGGDVMNTEAFF.

The chain employs TRBV5-1 and TRBJ2-7; D assignment may be TRBD1 or TRBD2 (5 bases each). The germline V gene encodes CDR1 SGHRS and CDR2 YFSETQ. Between the trimmed V and J ends, which lost 3 bases and 0 bases, there was a span of 13 bases. CDR3 size: 15 residues. This chain's CDR3 is CASSSRDGFSYEQYF. The CDR3 DNA is TGCGCCAGCAGCTCAAGGGACGGCTTCTCCTACGAGCAGTACTTC.